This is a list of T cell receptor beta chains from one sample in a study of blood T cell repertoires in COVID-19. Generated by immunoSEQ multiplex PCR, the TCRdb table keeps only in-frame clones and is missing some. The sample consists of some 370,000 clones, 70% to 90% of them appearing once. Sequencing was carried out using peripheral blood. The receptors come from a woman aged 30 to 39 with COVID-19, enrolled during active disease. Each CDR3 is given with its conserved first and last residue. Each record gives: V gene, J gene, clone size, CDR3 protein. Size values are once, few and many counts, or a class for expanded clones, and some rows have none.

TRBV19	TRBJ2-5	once	CASRGTGGAETQYF
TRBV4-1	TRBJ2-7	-	CASSRGLADTYEQYF
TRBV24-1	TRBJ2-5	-	CATSRGGLADGETQYF
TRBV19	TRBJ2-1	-	CASTETSGYNEQFF
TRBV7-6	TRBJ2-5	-	CASSLGLAGPQETQYF
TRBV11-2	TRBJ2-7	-	CASSENEQYF
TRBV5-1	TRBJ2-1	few	CASSLTWEGRGEQFF
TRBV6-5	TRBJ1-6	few	CASSYSNSDYSPLHF
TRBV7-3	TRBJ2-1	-	CASSSDGGRGQFF
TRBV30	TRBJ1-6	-	CAWSGAEYSPLHF
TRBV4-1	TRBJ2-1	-	CASSQPLAGDVNEQFF
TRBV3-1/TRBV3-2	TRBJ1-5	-	CASSPDTRNQPQHF
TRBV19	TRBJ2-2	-	CASSGGTGGALAGELFF
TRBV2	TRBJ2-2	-	CASSGERESTGELFF
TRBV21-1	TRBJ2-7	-	CASSGMLYRLYEQYF
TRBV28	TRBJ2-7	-	CASSPSGKQYF
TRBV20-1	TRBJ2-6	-	CSASDRGKVTF
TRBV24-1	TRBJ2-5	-	CATSLTGWETQYF
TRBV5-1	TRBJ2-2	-	CASSVWTGNTGELFF
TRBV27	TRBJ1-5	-	CASSPGTGGNQPQHF
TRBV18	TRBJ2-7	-	CASSRRDLTFYEQYF
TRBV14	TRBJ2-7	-	CASRGGGYEQYF
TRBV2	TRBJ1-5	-	CASSQWTGPGQPQHF
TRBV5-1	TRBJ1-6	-	CASSLSEPGTSYNSPLHF
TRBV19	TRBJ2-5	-	CASTQETQYF
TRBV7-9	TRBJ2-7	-	CASSPPGGPPYEQYF
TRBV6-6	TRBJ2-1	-	CASVGGGEGNEQFF
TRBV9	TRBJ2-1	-	CASSARTSGLNEQFF
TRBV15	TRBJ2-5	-	CATSRDLETQYF
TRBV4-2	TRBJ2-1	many	CASIDTTGAPYNEQFF
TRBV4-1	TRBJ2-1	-	CASSRGGSANEQFF
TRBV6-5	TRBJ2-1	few	CASRTGEQFF
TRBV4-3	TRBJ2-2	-	CASSQVIAGATGELFF
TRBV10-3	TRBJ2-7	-	CAISESKQVPYEQYF
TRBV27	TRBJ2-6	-	CASSPGAGGGGANVLTF
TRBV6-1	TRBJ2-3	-	CASSEDDSGSDTQYF
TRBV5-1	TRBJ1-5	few	CASSPTGVSNQPQHF
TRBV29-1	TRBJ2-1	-	CSVVAGGPSNEQFF
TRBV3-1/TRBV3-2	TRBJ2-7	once	CASSQKWNSFSYEQYF
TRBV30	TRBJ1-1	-	CALSGGANTEAFF
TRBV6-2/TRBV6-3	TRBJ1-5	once	CASSPGARNQPQHF
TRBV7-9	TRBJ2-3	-	CASSLDTTDTQYF
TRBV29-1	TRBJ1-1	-	CSVDSRDRGRTEAFF
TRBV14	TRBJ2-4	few	CASRGGSEEAKNIQYF
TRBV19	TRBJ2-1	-	CASSPQGPLGEQFF
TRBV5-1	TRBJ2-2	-	CASSLGQGNTGELFF
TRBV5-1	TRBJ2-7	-	CASSLTGYEQYF
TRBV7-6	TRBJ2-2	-	CASSLVVSNTGELFF
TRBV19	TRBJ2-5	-	CASSPGTSGLETQYF